This TCR beta chain was obtained from a study of T cells in tuberculosis. On the study more broadly: T cells were selected with CD1B tetramers loaded with glucose monomycolate. IGRA-negative adolescents, IGRA-positive adolescents with latent tuberculosis and adults with active tuberculosis formed this South African cohort. Study results and caveats: Active tuberculosis patients had shorter CDR3-alpha; the beta difference was nonsignificant.

Profiled with immunoSEQ multiplex PCR; TCRdb holds only in-frame clones, not every one. The data show 30,000 to 35,000 clones, about 95% seen once. On average about 92,000 T cells per donor were immunosequenced. With respect to this clone: Its antigen is unidentified.

CDR3 size: 15 residues. V lost 6 bases and J 1 base, leaving 15 bases between the germline ends. Germline CDR1 is SNHLY and CDR2 is FYNNEI. This rearrangement joins TRBV2 to TRBJ1-1, with TRBD1 as a possible D gene (5 bases). This sequence was found in a donor aged 5 to 30 with latent tuberculosis or without tuberculosis infection. Sequenced: PBMCs. The CDR3 coding sequence is TGTGCCAGCAGGACCGACAGAATTGCGAACACTGAAGCTTTCTTT. It codes for CASRTDRIANTEAFF. The full variable domain, with the rest looked up from reference TRBV2 and TRBJ1-1, is EPEVTQTPSHQVTQMGQEVILRCVPISNHLYFYWYRQILGQKVEFLVSFYNNEISEKSEIFDDQFSVERPDGSNFTLKIRSTKLEDSAMYFCASRTDRIANTEAFFGQGTRLTVV.